These 13 T cell receptor beta chains were sequenced from one sample in a study of T cell repertoires in cytomegalovirus infection. TCRdb reprocessed the reads via MiXCR and lists one record per CDR3 protein. The profile shows approximately 250,000 distinct CDR3 sequences, over 8% of them singletons. The specimen was PBMCs. All receptors come from a human donor in good health (CMV status not recorded). Some clones in this sample may be carry-over from other donors' samples.

This clonotype was picked up many times. V is TRBV29-1 and J is TRBJ2-7, with a tentative D call TRBD1 (6 bases). From germline, CDR1 is SQVTM and CDR2 ANQGSEA. Between the trimmed V and J ends, which lost 3 bases and 2 bases, there was a span of 14 bases. CDR3 length: 14 residues. The CDR3 loop is CSVESQGLPYEQYF. CDR3 sequence (DNA): TGCAGCGTTGAGTCCCAGGGGTTGCCCTACGAGCAGTACTTC.

As concerns this clonotype: A much larger clone sits a single nucleotide away, making a read error possible. CDR3 bases: TGTACCAGCAGTTTAGCGGACAGGGGTGGGCATTTT. It is translated as CTSSLADRGGHF. The J gene is TRBJ1-5, the V gene TRBV28, with 9 bases that match TRBD1. The CDR3 loop spans 12 amino acids. Germline V lookup: CDR1 MDHEN, CDR2 SYDVKM.

This clonotype was seen many times. This chain joins TRBV7-2 and TRBJ1-1, with TRBD1 matching 9 bases. Trimming took 3 bases from V and 7 from J; bases not matched to a gene: 9. Germline V lookup: CDR1 SGHTA, CDR2 FQGNSA. The CDR3 has 15 residues. The DNA for the CDR3 is TGTGCCAGCAGCTTGTCTAGGGACAGGGCAGGTGAAGCTTTCTTT. Translating gives CASSLSRDRAGEAFF.

This clonotype was recorded a few times. The rearrangement links TRBV2 to TRBJ2-1, with a tentative D call TRBD1 (6 bases). Germline lookup yields CDR1 SNHLY and CDR2 FYNNEI. This CDR3 is built from 14 residues. V lost 8 bases to trimming and J lost 5 bases, with 16 bases between them. CDR3 amino acids: CASQQGGRNNEQFF. CDR3 nucleotide sequence: TGTGCCAGCCAACAGGGTGGCCGGAACAATGAGCAGTTCTTC.

This clonotype was detected many times. The chain recombines TRBV12-3 or TRBV12-4 with TRBJ1-6, with TRBD1 identical over 7 bases. The CDR3 has 15 residues. The V gene end was trimmed by 5 bases and the J gene end by 8 bases; junction bases not matched to a gene: 9. The CDR3 region has the DNA TGTGCCAGCAGTCCCCGGAAGGGGGCCCATTCACCCCTCCACTTT. This encodes CASSPRKGAHSPLHF.

The chain employs TRBV28 and TRBJ1-5; the D is unclear. Germline CDR1 reads MDHEN; CDR2 reads SYDVKM. CDR3 length equals 12 residues. Trimming cost V 8 bases and J 3 bases, with 8 bases left between them. The CDR3, as DNA: TGTGCCAGCTGCGGGGTCAATCAGCCCCAGCATTTT. It translates to CASCGVNQPQHF.

V is TRBV20-1 and J is TRBJ2-5; a weak D match, TRBD1 (8 bases). V was shortened by 5 bases and J by 2 bases, with 21 bases between the two germline ends. The CDR3 is 16 residues long. Germline values: CDR1 DFQATT, CDR2 SNEGSKA (reference sequence). This CDR3 reads CSAERGGTGQQETQYF. The CDR3 DNA reads TGCAGTGCTGAAAGGGGGGGGACAGGCCAACAAGAGACCCAGTACTTC.

There are many counts of this clonotype. The chain is built from TRBV28 and TRBJ1-2; D not resolved. Germline assignment: CDR1 MDHEN and CDR2 SYDVKM. There are 12 residues in the CDR3. V was trimmed by 6 bases and J by 3 bases, leaving 8 bases between them. The CDR3 sequence is CASSRGYYGYTF. The DNA of the CDR3 is TGTGCCAGCAGCCGGGGATACTATGGCTACACCTTC.

This clonotype was seen at least ten times. V and J are TRBV7-2 and TRBJ2-5, with 12 bases matching TRBD2. Germline CDR1 SGHTA, CDR2 FQGNSA. Trimming removed 5 bases from V and 5 bases from J; junction bases left unmatched: 9. This CDR3 has 16 amino acids. The CDR3 protein is CASSRRLAGVHETQYF. In nucleotides, the CDR3 is TGTGCCAGCAGCCGCCGACTAGCGGGAGTACATGAGACCCAGTACTTC.

Regarding this clonotype: This sequence may be a read error, since a much larger clone differs from it by one base. The chain has TRBV4-2 and TRBJ2-1, with D possibly being TRBD2 (7 bases). The CDR3 sequence is 20 residues long. The germline CDR1 and CDR2 sequences are LGHNA and YNFKEQ. CDR3 region: CANSQSGGQTYPGTYNEQFF. CDR3 sequence (DNA): TGTGCCAACAGCCAATCGGGGGGCCAGACCTACCCAGGGACCTACAATGAGCAGTTCTTC.

This clonotype was observed at least ten times. The chain couples TRBV6-2 or TRBV6-3 to TRBJ2-7; D is ambiguous. The CDR3 spans 12 residues. V gave up 0 bases and J gave up 8 bases, with 8 bases separating them. CDR1 is MNHEY, CDR2 SVGEGT, per germline. CDR3 protein: CASSYSNPKQYF. For the CDR3, the DNA is TGTGCCAGCAGTTACTCGAACCCAAAGCAGTACTTC.

This clonotype was detected ten times or more. This chain links TRBV7-2 with TRBJ1-6; D gene uncertain. There are 14 residues in the CDR3. Germline CDR1 reads SGHTA; CDR2 reads FQGNSA. V was pared by 6 bases and J by 7 bases, with 13 bases between. The CDR3 DNA is TGTGCCAGCAGTAATCGGCCACGCAATTCACCCCTCCACTTT. It is translated as CASSNRPRNSPLHF.

There are many counts of this clonotype. J is TRBJ2-7 and V is TRBV20-1; 8 nucleotides line up with TRBD2. The germline CDR1 and CDR2 sequences are DFQATT and SNEGSKA (reference sequence). This CDR3 contains 14 residues. The V gene end was trimmed by 5 bases and the J gene end by 1 base; junction bases not matched to a gene: 7. The CDR3 coding sequence is TGCAGTGCTCCTCGCGCTAGCGGGTCCTACGAGCAGTACTTC. It translates to CSAPRASGSYEQYF.